This T cell receptor (beta chain) is drawn from a study of shared clonotypes between healthy human individuals. In the study overall: Per-donor plates numbered three CD4 naive, three CD4 memory, two CD8 naive and one CD8 memory. Study-wide results and caveats: Generally, naive subsets (rather than memory subsets) showed larger estimated richness. What rarefaction showed was incomplete sorted-subset sequencing despite large depth.

This CDR3 contains 15 residues. Germline CDR1 reads MNHNS; CDR2 reads SASEGT. The V end lost 0 bases, the J end lost 2 bases, and 10 bases lay between the germline ends. The protocol was immunoSEQ multiplex PCR, while the TCRdb copy is restricted to in-frame clones and leaves out a portion. The sample shows 2.5 million or so clones, 85% to 95% of them seen only once. Only Caucasian adults living in Nashville, Tennessee made up the donor group. As regards this clone: Its target is not known.

This clonotype was sampled from a man between 18 and 35 years old in good health. Sequenced material: naive CD4+ T cells sorted from blood. The subset was: CD45RA+ positively selected. The chain recombines TRBV6-1 with TRBJ2-5; possibly TRBD2 for D (6 bases). CDR3 nucleotides: TGTGCCAGCAGTGAAGCTAGCGGCGGGCAAGAGACCCAGTACTTC. Encoded protein: CASSEASGGQETQYF.